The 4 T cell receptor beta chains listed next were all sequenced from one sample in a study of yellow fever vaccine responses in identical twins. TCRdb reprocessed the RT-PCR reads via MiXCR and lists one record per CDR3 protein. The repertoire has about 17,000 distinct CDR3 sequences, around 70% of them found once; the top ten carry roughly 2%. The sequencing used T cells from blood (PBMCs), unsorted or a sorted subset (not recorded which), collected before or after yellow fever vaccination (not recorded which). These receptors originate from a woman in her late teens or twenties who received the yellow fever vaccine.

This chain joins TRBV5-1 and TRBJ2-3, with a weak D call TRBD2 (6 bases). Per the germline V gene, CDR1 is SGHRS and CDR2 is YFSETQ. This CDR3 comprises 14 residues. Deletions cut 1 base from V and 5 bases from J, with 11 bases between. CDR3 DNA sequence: TGCGCCAGCAGCTTGAGGGCGGGGATAGATACGCAGTATTTT. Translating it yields CASSLRAGIDTQYF.

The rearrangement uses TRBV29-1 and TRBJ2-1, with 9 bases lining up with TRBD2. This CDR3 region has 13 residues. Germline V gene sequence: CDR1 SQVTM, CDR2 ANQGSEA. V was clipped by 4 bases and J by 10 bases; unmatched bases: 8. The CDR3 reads CSVVGGRADEQFF. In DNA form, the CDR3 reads TGCAGCGTTGTCGGCGGGAGGGCCGACGAGCAGTTCTTC.

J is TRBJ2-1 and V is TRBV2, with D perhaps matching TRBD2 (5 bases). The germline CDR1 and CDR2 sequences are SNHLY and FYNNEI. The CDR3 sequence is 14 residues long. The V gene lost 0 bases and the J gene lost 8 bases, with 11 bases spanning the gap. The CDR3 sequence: CASSEAGEMYEQFF. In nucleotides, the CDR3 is TGTGCCAGCAGTGAAGCGGGAGAGATGTATGAGCAGTTCTTC. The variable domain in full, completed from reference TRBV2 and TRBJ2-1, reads EPEVTQTPSHQVTQMGQEVILRCVPISNHLYFYWYRQILGQKVEFLVSFYNNEISEKSEIFDDQFSVERPDGSNFTLKIRSTKLEDSAMYFCASSEAGEMYEQFFGPGTRLTVL.

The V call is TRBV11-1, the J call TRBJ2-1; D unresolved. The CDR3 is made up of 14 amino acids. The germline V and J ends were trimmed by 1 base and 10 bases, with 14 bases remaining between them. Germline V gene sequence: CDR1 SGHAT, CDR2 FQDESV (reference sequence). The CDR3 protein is CASSLGRIFREQFF. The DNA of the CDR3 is TGTGCCAGCAGCTTAGGTCGGATTTTCAGGGAGCAGTTCTTC. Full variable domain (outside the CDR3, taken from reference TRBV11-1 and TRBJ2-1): EAEVAQSPRYKITEKSQAVAFWCDPISGHATLYWYRQILGQGPELLVQFQDESVVDDSQLPKDRFSAERLKGVDSTLKIQPAELGDSAMYLCASSLGRIFREQFFGPGTRLTVL.